The rows below give T cell receptor beta chains drawn from one sample of a study of blood T cell repertoires in COVID-19. The method was immunoSEQ multiplex PCR; TCRdb's version includes in-frame clones alone and lacks a portion of them. The sample holds 75,000 to 100,000 clones, around 75% seen once. The specimen was peripheral blood. Receptor source: a man aged 65-85 years with acute or convalescent COVID-19. Both conserved end residues are part of each CDR3. Each record gives: J gene, clone size, D gene, V gene, CDR3 DNA, CDR3 protein. D genes are given only for firm matches. Expanded clones get a size class; other rows say once, few or many, or leave the size out.

TRBJ2-3	.	TRBD2	TRBV11-3	TGTGCCAGCAGCTTAACTAGCGGGACGGCAGATACGCAGTATTTT	CASSLTSGTADTQYF
TRBJ1-2	few	.	TRBV12-3/TRBV12-4	TGTGCCAGCAGCTCCGGACAGAGAGGCTACACCTTC	CASSSGQRGYTF
TRBJ2-1	.	.	TRBV28	TGTGCCAGCAGATGGAGCCCGGGTCTCGACGCCTACAATGAGCAGTTCTTC	CASRWSPGLDAYNEQFF
TRBJ1-1	.	.	TRBV28	TGTGCCAGCAGTTCCCAAGGAGGGCCCGGCACTGAAGCTTTCTTT	CASSSQGGPGTEAFF
TRBJ1-2	.	TRBD1	TRBV5-1	TGCGCCAGCAGGCACAGGGGTGAGGACTATGGCTACACCTTC	CASRHRGEDYGYTF
TRBJ1-6	.	.	TRBV9	TGTGCCAGCAGCGCCCGCAGGGTGAATTCACCCCTCCACTTT	CASSARRVNSPLHF
TRBJ2-5	.	TRBD2	TRBV14	TGTGCCAGCAGCCAAGGCGCGGTAGCGGGAGCCCGTGAGACCCAGTACTTC	CASSQGAVAGARETQYF
TRBJ2-7	.	.	TRBV9	TGTGCCAGCAGCGTAGCTGACAGGATCTACGAGCAGTACTTC	CASSVADRIYEQYF
TRBJ1-6	.	.	TRBV6-5	TGTGCCAGCAGTAGGGGTGATTCACCCCTCCACTTT	CASSRGDSPLHF
TRBJ2-5	.	.	TRBV29-1	TGCAGCGTCTCGTGGGGGACTCCTAAAGAGACCCAGTACTTC	CSVSWGTPKETQYF
TRBJ2-7	.	TRBD2	TRBV6-2/TRBV6-3	TGTGCCAGCAGTTGGAGTACTAGCGGGAGGAACCCCTACGAGCAGTACTTC	CASSWSTSGRNPYEQYF
TRBJ2-7	.	.	TRBV27	TGTGCCAGCAGCGAGGGGGACTACGAGCAGTACTTC	CASSEGDYEQYF
TRBJ2-3	.	TRBD2	TRBV2	TGTGCCAGCGGACTAGCGGGAGGCGGTGTCGGAGATACGCAGTATTTT	CASGLAGGGVGDTQYF
TRBJ1-2	.	TRBD1	TRBV6-5	TGTGCCAGCAGTTTAACAGGGGGCGGTGATGGCTACACCTTC	CASSLTGGGDGYTF
TRBJ2-5	.	TRBD2	TRBV19	TGTGCCAGTAGTGTTTCAGGGAGGGCAGAGACCCAGTACTTC	CASSVSGRAETQYF
TRBJ2-3	.	TRBD1	TRBV10-3	TGTGCCATCAGTGGGGACAGGGGTATGGACACAGATACGCAGTATTTT	CAISGDRGMDTDTQYF
TRBJ1-3	few	TRBD1	TRBV28	TGTGCCAGCAGTGACAGGGCGTATTTAGGATTGGACACCATATATTTT	CASSDRAYLGLDTIYF
TRBJ1-2	.	.	TRBV10-3	TGTGCCATCAGCGGGGACACCCTCTATGGCTACACCTTC	CAISGDTLYGYTF
TRBJ2-1	.	TRBD2	TRBV6-2/TRBV6-3	TGTGCCAGCAGTCATAGCGGGGGGGCCTACAATGAGCAGTTCTTC	CASSHSGGAYNEQFF
TRBJ2-7	.	TRBD2	TRBV7-2	TGTGCCAGCGGAAGAGGACTAGCGGGTTACGAGCAGTACTTC	CASGRGLAGYEQYF
TRBJ1-1	.	.	TRBV5-1	TGCGCCAGCACGGAGGGTACAATGAACGCTGAAGCTTTCTTT	CASTEGTMNAEAFF
TRBJ1-2	.	.	TRBV5-1	TGCGCCAGCAGCTTGGCCCATCAGGCCTATGGCTACACCTTC	CASSLAHQAYGYTF
TRBJ2-7	.	.	TRBV15	TGTGCCACCAGCAGAGATTCCATCTCCTTGAGCGGCGAGCAGTACTTC	CATSRDSISLSGEQYF
TRBJ1-4	.	.	TRBV2	TGTGCCAGCAGACGGGTCGGGGAAAAACTGTTTTTT	CASRRVGEKLFF
TRBJ1-2	once	TRBD1	TRBV28	TGTGCCAGCAGTCGAAGGGACAGTGAAGCTAACTATGGCTACACCTTC	CASSRRDSEANYGYTF
TRBJ2-7	few	.	TRBV6-5	TGTGCCAGCAGTTACATGGCGGGACTTCAGTACTTC	CASSYMAGLQYF
TRBJ1-2	once	.	TRBV19	TGTGCCAGTAAGAGGGGCAGGGGAGACTATGGCTACACCTTC	CASKRGRGDYGYTF
TRBJ2-1	.	.	TRBV2	TGTGCCAGCAGTATGACTCTCCTTTCTCGAAATGAGCAGTTCTTC	CASSMTLLSRNEQFF
TRBJ2-5	.	TRBD1	TRBV7-9	TGTGCCAGCAGCTTCACAGGGGGCGGAGAGACCCAGTACTTC	CASSFTGGGETQYF
TRBJ2-7	.	.	TRBV11-3	TGTGCCAGCAGCCATAGAGGGAACTACGAGCAGTACTTC	CASSHRGNYEQYF
TRBJ2-1	.	TRBD1	TRBV9	TGTGCCAGCAGCGTAGGATCAGGGGGCGATGAGCAGTTCTTC	CASSVGSGGDEQFF
TRBJ2-7	.	.	TRBV21-1	TGTGCCAGCAGCACTGGGGACAGCTCCTACGAGCAGTACTTC	CASSTGDSSYEQYF
TRBJ1-6	.	.	TRBV5-6	TGTGCCAGCAGGCAGGGTCAGGGGCTCTCAAATAATTCACCCCTCCACTTT	CASRQGQGLSNNSPLHF
TRBJ1-4	.	TRBD1	TRBV5-1	TGCGCCAGCAGCTCCGGACAGGGCTACCCTAATGAAAAACTGTTTTTT	CASSSGQGYPNEKLFF
TRBJ2-1	.	.	TRBV7-3	TGTGCCAGCAGCCTTCCTAGCAGGAGGACGGAATACAATGAGCAGTTCTTC	CASSLPSRRTEYNEQFF
TRBJ2-2	.	TRBD2	TRBV7-2	TGTGCCAGCAGCAGAACTAGCGGGAGGGCCGAGGGCGGGGAGCTGTTTTTT	CASSRTSGRAEGGELFF
TRBJ1-1	.	.	TRBV5-8	TGTGCCAGCAGGCATGAGGTAGAAGCTTTCTTT	CASRHEVEAFF
TRBJ2-3	.	TRBD2	TRBV15	TGTGCCACCAGCAGAGGGGGGCTAGCGGGAATCCCCACCCGCACAGATACGCAGTATTTT	CATSRGGLAGIPTRTDTQYF
TRBJ2-3	few	TRBD2	TRBV5-6	TGTGCCAGCAGCCTTAGCGGGGTGGGCGGAGATACGCAGTATTTT	CASSLSGVGGDTQYF
TRBJ2-7	.	.	TRBV5-8	TGTGCCAGCAGCTTGGGGGCAGGTACCTACGAGCAGTACTTC	CASSLGAGTYEQYF
TRBJ2-7	.	.	TRBV5-6	TGTGCCAGCAGCATAGACATAGGCTACGAGCAGTACTTC	CASSIDIGYEQYF
TRBJ2-2	.	TRBD1	TRBV2	TGTGCCAGCCGAAAATCCACAGGGGCGAACACCGGGGAGCTGTTTTTT	CASRKSTGANTGELFF
TRBJ1-6	.	.	TRBV27	TGTGCCAGCACCTCCCGAGTTGGCACACAGACCTATAATTCACCCCTCCACTTT	CASTSRVGTQTYNSPLHF
TRBJ1-1	once	.	TRBV5-1	TGCGCCAGCAGCTTGGACAGGGCATCCCTGTCTGGAGCTTTCTTT	CASSLDRASLSGAFF
TRBJ2-5	.	.	TRBV18	TGTGCCAGCTCCCCTCAGGGTCAGGAGACCCAGTACTTC	CASSPQGQETQYF
TRBJ2-1	once	TRBD1	TRBV27	TGTGCCAGCAGAGCCTCAGGGACAGGGAACAATGAGCAGTTCTTC	CASRASGTGNNEQFF
TRBJ2-7	once	TRBD1	TRBV7-2	TGTGCCAGCAGCTTACATGGCACAGGGGGCGATGAGCAGTACTTC	CASSLHGTGGDEQYF
TRBJ2-5	.	TRBD2	TRBV4-3	TGCGCCAGCAGCCAAGCCCATAGCGGGCGTTTGGAGACCCAGTACTTC	CASSQAHSGRLETQYF
TRBJ2-7	.	.	TRBV12-2	TGTGCAAGTCGCTCACAACGGGTCCCCTACGAGCAGTACTTC	CASRSQRVPYEQYF
TRBJ2-5	.	.	TRBV6-6	TGTGCCACCCGACGAGGGGGGGCAGAGGAGACCCAGTACTTC	CATRRGGAEETQYF
TRBJ2-1	.	TRBD2	TRBV7-2	TGTGCCAGCAGCTCGACTAGCGGGCCCTACAATGAGCAGTTCTTC	CASSSTSGPYNEQFF
TRBJ2-7	.	.	TRBV6-7	TGTGCCAGCACTTCCCCTGTCCCCTACGAGCAGTACTTC	CASTSPVPYEQYF
TRBJ1-1	few	.	TRBV3-1/TRBV3-2	TGTGCCAGCAGCCCGGACATGAACACTGAAGCTTTCTTT	CASSPDMNTEAFF
TRBJ1-4	.	TRBD1	TRBV5-1	TGCGCCAGCAGCCCAAAAGGACAGGACGAAAAACTGTTTTTT	CASSPKGQDEKLFF
TRBJ1-5	.	.	TRBV10-3	TGTGCCATCAGGGGCACTAATCAGCCCCAGCATTTT	CAIRGTNQPQHF
TRBJ1-2	.	.	TRBV7-2	TGTGCCAGTGCCAGACCGGCGGAGGGCTACACCTTC	CASARPAEGYTF
TRBJ2-7	.	TRBD2	TRBV7-2	TGTGCCAGCAGCTCCCTCGGGGGGACTAGAGAGAGGCGGGCCTACGAGCAGTACTTC	CASSSLGGTRERRAYEQYF
TRBJ2-1	.	TRBD2	TRBV3-1/TRBV3-2	TGTGCCAGCAGCCCCCGCCTAGCGGGAGACTACAATGAGCAGTTCTTC	CASSPRLAGDYNEQFF